Listed below are T cell receptor beta chains from one sample, sequenced in a study of CD8+ T cells in alopecia areata. Data came from immunoSEQ multiplex PCR; TCRdb stores just in-frame clones and leaves some out. Of 110,000 or so clones in the sample, around 55% are singletons; the top ten hold less than 25%. Sequenced: CD8+ T cells sorted from blood. The receptors originated from a human donor in good health. Both conserved end residues are part of each CDR3. A D gene is named only where the DNA matches it firmly. Rows give clone size only sometimes, using once, few, many, or a class for an expanded clone.

V	size	length	D	J	DNA	CDR3
TRBV28	NA	15	NA	TRBJ2-5	TGTGCCAGCAGTCGATTTCAAGCAAAGCAAGAGACCCAGTACTTC	CASSRFQAKQETQYF
TRBV5-5	NA	13	NA	TRBJ2-3	TGTGCCAGCTTCTGGGCAAGATCAGATACGCAGTATTTT	CASFWARSDTQYF
TRBV13	NA	15	TRBD1	TRBJ2-2	TGTGCCAGCGGGAGGGGACAGGGCAACACCGGGGAGCTGTTTTTT	CASGRGQGNTGELFF
TRBV6-4	few	14	NA	TRBJ2-3	TGTGCCAGCAGTGACTCGAGGGGGGCGGATACGCAGTATTTT	CASSDSRGADTQYF
TRBV29-1	NA	15	TRBD2	TRBJ2-2	TGCAGCGCCGCTACCCTAGCGGGGGAAACCGGGGAGCTGTTTTTT	CSAATLAGETGELFF
TRBV5-1	NA	16	TRBD2	TRBJ2-3	TGCGCCAGCAGCCACGCGGGGGACTATCCCTCAGATACGCAGTATTTT	CASSHAGDYPSDTQYF
TRBV2	NA	12	TRBD1	TRBJ1-2	TGTGCCAGCTACGAGGGGGCGGAGGGCTACACCTTC	CASYEGAEGYTF
TRBV7-9	NA	13	NA	TRBJ2-7	TGTGCCAGCAGCTTGTCATTCAGCTACGAGCAGTACTTC	CASSLSFSYEQYF
TRBV6-5	once	14	TRBD2	TRBJ2-1	TGTGCCAGCAGTATCAATGGGGGGGGCAATGAGCAGTTCTTC	CASSINGGGNEQFF
TRBV9	NA	21	TRBD2	TRBJ2-3	TGTGCCAGCAGCTTCCCCCGGGGACTAGCGGGACCCTCACACGGAGCAGATACGCAGTATTTT	CASSFPRGLAGPSHGADTQYF
TRBV6-4	NA	14	NA	TRBJ2-6	TGTGCCAGCAGGTCCGTTTCTGGGGCCAACGTCCTGACTTTC	CASRSVSGANVLTF
TRBV4-1	NA	19	TRBD2	TRBJ2-3	TGCGCCAGCAGCCAAGAGGGGACTAGCGGGGGGGTTATCACAGATACGCAGTATTTT	CASSQEGTSGGVITDTQYF
TRBV5-1	few	13	NA	TRBJ2-1	TGCGCCAGCAGCTTGACGGGCTACAATGAGCAGTTCTTC	CASSLTGYNEQFF
TRBV29-1	NA	11	NA	TRBJ2-1	TGCAGCGGATACCACGACAATGAGCAGTTCTTC	CSGYHDNEQFF
TRBV15	NA	16	TRBD2	TRBJ2-7	TGTGCCACCAGCAGATCCTCGGGGGGGGAGTACTACGAGCAGTACTTC	CATSRSSGGEYYEQYF
TRBV5-1	NA	13	NA	TRBJ1-1	TGCGCCAGCACCTCGACGGGGGCTTTCCGAGCTTTCTTT	CASTSTGAFRAFF
TRBV5-1	few	17	NA	TRBJ2-5	TGCGCCAGCAGCTGGGACCCCCGGGGGAGGAACCAAGAGACCCAGTACTTC	CASSWDPRGRNQETQYF
TRBV5-5	few	16	NA	TRBJ1-5	TGTGCCAGCAGCTTGGCCCCTGAGGGGGGCAATCAGCCCCAGCATTTT	CASSLAPEGGNQPQHF
TRBV28	NA	15	NA	TRBJ2-7	TGTGCCAGCAGTTTATATTGGGTGGCGCCCTACGAGCAGTACTTC	CASSLYWVAPYEQYF
TRBV29-1	NA	12	NA	TRBJ2-3	TGCAGCGTTGACTTGGGGGAGGATACGCAGTATTTT	CSVDLGEDTQYF
TRBV7-9	NA	15	NA	TRBJ2-1	TGTGCCAGCAGCCAGGTGAAGGGAGTTTACAATGAGCAGTTCTTC	CASSQVKGVYNEQFF
TRBV13	NA	13	NA	TRBJ2-3	TGTGCCAGCAGCTTAGTAGGGACTCCATACGCGTATTTT	CASSLVGTPYAYF
TRBV2	NA	14	NA	TRBJ1-1	TGTGCCAGCAAGGGTCGCGCGTTCGGGACTGAAGCTTTCTTT	CASKGRAFGTEAFF
TRBV6-7	NA	13	NA	TRBJ1-4	TGTGCCAGCAGTAGGGGGACGGATGAAAAACTGTTTTTT	CASSRGTDEKLFF
TRBV7-9	NA	15	TRBD2	TRBJ2-1	TGTGCCAGCAGCCCAGCGGGGACGTCCTACAATGAGCAGTTCTTC	CASSPAGTSYNEQFF
TRBV30	few	13	NA	TRBJ2-7	TGTGCCTGGAGCCGGACCGAGACAGACGAGCAGTACTTC	CAWSRTETDEQYF
TRBV2	NA	12	NA	TRBJ2-2	TGTGCCAGCAGTGCCGGAGTCGTTCGGCTGTTTTTT	CASSAGVVRLFF
TRBV5-5	NA	16	NA	TRBJ1-2	TGTGCCAGCAGCTTACTTGACAGTAATGCTAACTATGGCTACACCTTC	CASSLLDSNANYGYTF
TRBV4-1	NA	17	NA	TRBJ2-2	TGCGCCAGCAGCCTCGCGGGAGTACAGGGACGAGTCGGGGAGCTGTTTTTT	CASSLAGVQGRVGELFF